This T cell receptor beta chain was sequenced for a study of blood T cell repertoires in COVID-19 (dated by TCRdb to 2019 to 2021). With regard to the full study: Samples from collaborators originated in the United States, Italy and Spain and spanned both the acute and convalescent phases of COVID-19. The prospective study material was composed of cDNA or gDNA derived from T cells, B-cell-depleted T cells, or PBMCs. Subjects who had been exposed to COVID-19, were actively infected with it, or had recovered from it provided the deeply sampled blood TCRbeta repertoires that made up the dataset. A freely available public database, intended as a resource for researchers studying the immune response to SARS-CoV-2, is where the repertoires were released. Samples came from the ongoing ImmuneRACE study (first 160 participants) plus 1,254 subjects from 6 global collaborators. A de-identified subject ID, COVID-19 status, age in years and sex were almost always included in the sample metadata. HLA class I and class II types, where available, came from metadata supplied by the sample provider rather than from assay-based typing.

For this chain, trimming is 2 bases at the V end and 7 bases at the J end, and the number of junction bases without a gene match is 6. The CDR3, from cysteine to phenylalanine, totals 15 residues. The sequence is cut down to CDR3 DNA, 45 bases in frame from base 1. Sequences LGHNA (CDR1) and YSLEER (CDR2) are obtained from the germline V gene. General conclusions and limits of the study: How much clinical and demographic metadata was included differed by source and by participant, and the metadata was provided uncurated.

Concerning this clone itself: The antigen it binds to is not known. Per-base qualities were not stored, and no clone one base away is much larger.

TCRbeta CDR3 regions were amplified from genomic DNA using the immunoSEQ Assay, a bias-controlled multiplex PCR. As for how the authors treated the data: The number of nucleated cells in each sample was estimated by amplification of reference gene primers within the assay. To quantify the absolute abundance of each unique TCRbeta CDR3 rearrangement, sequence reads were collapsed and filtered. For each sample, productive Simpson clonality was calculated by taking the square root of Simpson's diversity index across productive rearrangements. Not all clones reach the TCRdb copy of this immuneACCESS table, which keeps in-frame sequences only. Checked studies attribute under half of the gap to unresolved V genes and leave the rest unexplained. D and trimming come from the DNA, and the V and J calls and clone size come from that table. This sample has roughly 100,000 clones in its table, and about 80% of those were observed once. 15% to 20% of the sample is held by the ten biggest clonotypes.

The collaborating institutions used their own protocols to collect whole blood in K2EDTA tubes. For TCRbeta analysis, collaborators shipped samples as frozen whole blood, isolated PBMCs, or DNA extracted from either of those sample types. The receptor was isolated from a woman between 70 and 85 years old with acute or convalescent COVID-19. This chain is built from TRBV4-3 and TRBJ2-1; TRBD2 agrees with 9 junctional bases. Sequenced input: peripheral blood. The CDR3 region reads CASSQWTSVINEQFF. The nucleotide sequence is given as TGCGCCAGCAGCCAATGGACTAGCGTCATAAATGAGCAGTTCTTC.